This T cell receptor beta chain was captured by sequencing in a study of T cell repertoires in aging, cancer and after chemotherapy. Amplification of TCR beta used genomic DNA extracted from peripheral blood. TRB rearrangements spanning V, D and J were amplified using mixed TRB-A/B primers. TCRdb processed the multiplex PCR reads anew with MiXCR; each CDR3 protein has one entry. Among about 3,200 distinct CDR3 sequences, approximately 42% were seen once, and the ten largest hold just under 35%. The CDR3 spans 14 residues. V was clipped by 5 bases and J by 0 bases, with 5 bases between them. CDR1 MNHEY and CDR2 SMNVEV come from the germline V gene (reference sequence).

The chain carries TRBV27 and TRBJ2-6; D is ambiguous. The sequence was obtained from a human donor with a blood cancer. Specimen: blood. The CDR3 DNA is TGTGCCAGCAGTCCCAGCTCTGGGGCCAACGTCCTGACTTTC. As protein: CASSPSSGANVLTF. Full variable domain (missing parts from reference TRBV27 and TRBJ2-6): EAQVTQNPRYLITVTGKKLTVTCSQNMNHEYMSWYRQDPGLGLRQIYYSMNVEVTDKGDVPEGYKVSRKEKRNFPLILESPSPNQTSLYFCASSPSSGANVLTFGAGSRLTVL.